A selection of T cell receptor beta chains follows, all from one sample in a study of blood T cell repertoires in COVID-19. Only in-frame clones appear in the TCRdb table, and some are missing; sequencing was by immunoSEQ multiplex PCR. The data show around 190,000 clones, with more than 75% seen just once and 4.5% to 6.5% held by the top ten. The sample was PBMCs or T cells enriched from blood (not recorded which). Receptors originate from a man in his forties with acute COVID-19. CDR3s include the opening cysteine and the closing phenylalanine or tryptophan. A D gene is named only where the DNA matches it firmly. Some rows mark clone size as missing; the rest say once, few, many or name a class of expanded clone.

j_call v_call clone_size d_call cdr3_nt cdr3_aa
TRBJ2-7 TRBV4-1 . TRBD2 TGCGCCAGCAGCCAAGCAACCGGGACTAGTAACCCCTACGAGCAGTACTTC CASSQATGTSNPYEQYF
TRBJ2-5 TRBV19 . . TGTGCCAGTAGTAACAGGCCCGACCAAGAGACCCAGTACTTC CASSNRPDQETQYF
TRBJ2-2 TRBV3-1/TRBV3-2 . TRBD2 TGTGCCAGCAGCCTCATGCGTGGACTAGCGGCCGGGGAGCTGTTTTTT CASSLMRGLAAGELFF
TRBJ2-7 TRBV4-2 . TRBD1 TGTGCCAGCAGCCAAGGGGACAGAACCTACGAGCAGTACTTC CASSQGDRTYEQYF
TRBJ2-1 TRBV18 . TRBD2 TGTGCCAGCTCACCACCCCTGCCTAGCGGAAACAATGAGCAGTTCTTC CASSPPLPSGNNEQFF
TRBJ1-3 TRBV9 . . TGTGCCAGCAGCGTCGAAATGGCGGGGACTGTCGCTGGAAACACCATATATTTT CASSVEMAGTVAGNTIYF
TRBJ1-1 TRBV2 . . TGTGCCAGCAGGCAGGAGGCGAACACTGAAGCTTTCTTT CASRQEANTEAFF
TRBJ2-1 TRBV25-1 . . TGTGCCACAGCAAAGGAACGAGGGAGCAATGAGCAGTTCTTC CATAKERGSNEQFF
TRBJ1-5 TRBV18 . TRBD1 TGTGCCAGCTCACCGGGACAGGGGGTGGATCAGCCCCAGCATTTT CASSPGQGVDQPQHF
TRBJ2-3 TRBV21-1 . . TGTGCCAGCAGCAATGGGCGGTCGGGAGGCACAGATACGCAGTATTTT CASSNGRSGGTDTQYF
TRBJ2-7 TRBV9 . TRBD1 TGTGCCAGCAGCCTACAGGGGGGTAAGCAGTACTTC CASSLQGGKQYF
TRBJ1-5 TRBV6-5 . TRBD1 TGTGCCAGCAGTTCGACAGGGCAAGGACAGCCCCAGCATTTT CASSSTGQGQPQHF
TRBJ2-7 TRBV6-5 . . TGTGCCAGCAGTTACATGGGACACAGCTCCTACGAGCAGTACTTC CASSYMGHSSYEQYF
TRBJ1-2 TRBV6-6 . . TGTGCCAGCGCGCGGTCCCTACAGGGTTTATTCCATGGCTACACCTTC CASARSLQGLFHGYTF
TRBJ2-1 TRBV19 . TRBD1 TGTGCCAGTAGTACCCCGGACAGGGGAAGGAATGAGCAGTTCTTC CASSTPDRGRNEQFF
TRBJ2-1 TRBV7-3 . TRBD2 TGTGCCAGCAGCTCACCTAGCGGGAGCGCCTACAATGAGCAGTTCTTC CASSSPSGSAYNEQFF
TRBJ2-3 TRBV24-1 . TRBD2 TGTGCCACGGGTCCTAGCGGTTTCACAGATACGCAGTATTTT CATGPSGFTDTQYF
TRBJ1-1 TRBV5-1 once TRBD1 TGCGCCAGCAGCTCACAGGGGGGGAACACTGAAGCTTTCTTT CASSSQGGNTEAFF
TRBJ2-1 TRBV18 . TRBD2 TGTGCCAGCTCACCTGCGGCGGGAGGGGTTAGCAATGAGCAGTTCTTC CASSPAAGGVSNEQFF
TRBJ1-1 TRBV6-5 . . TGTGCCAGCAGTCGTAGACCAGGAGAAGCTTTCTTT CASSRRPGEAFF
TRBJ2-7 TRBV9 . . TGTGCCAGCAGCGTAGGTCGTAGCTCCTACGAGCAGTACTTC CASSVGRSSYEQYF
TRBJ1-6 TRBV30 . . TGTGCCTGGAGTGTTTCTCTTGATTCACCCCTCCACTTT CAWSVSLDSPLHF
TRBJ1-2 TRBV25-1 . TRBD1 TGTGCCAGCAGTGAAGGGTTGGGACAGATTTATGGCTACACCTTC CASSEGLGQIYGYTF
TRBJ1-1 TRBV11-2 . . TGTGCCAGCAGTTACGGAGGGAACACTGAAGCTTTCTTT CASSYGGNTEAFF
TRBJ2-2 TRBV15 . . TGTGCCACCAGCAGAGAGGGCACAGCATCTGGGGAGCTGTTTTTT CATSREGTASGELFF
TRBJ2-1 TRBV21-1 . . TGTGCCAGCAGCAAAAGCACTAGCTACAATGAGCAGTTCTTC CASSKSTSYNEQFF
TRBJ1-6 TRBV4-1 . . TGCGCCAGCAGCCAAGGGGGCTTGGATTCACCCCTCCACTTT CASSQGGLDSPLHF
TRBJ2-5 TRBV25-1 . . TGTGCCAGCACCCCTTATATTGGCGAGACCCAGTACTTC CASTPYIGETQYF
TRBJ1-1 TRBV9 . . TGTGCCAGCAGCGTAGCTCGGGGGGACACTGAAGCTTTCTTT CASSVARGDTEAFF
TRBJ2-7 TRBV11-2 . . TGTGCCAGCAGCTCATTACAGGGTCGCCTGGAACATGGGCAGTACTTC CASSSLQGRLEHGQYF
TRBJ1-2 TRBV28 . . TGTGCCAGCAGTTCGACAGACTTTTCTAACTATGGCTACACCTTC CASSSTDFSNYGYTF
TRBJ1-5 TRBV14 . . TGTGCCAGCAGCCATATGGAAGGCAGGTTGGTCAATCAGCCCCAGCATTTT CASSHMEGRLVNQPQHF
TRBJ2-5 TRBV9 . TRBD2 TGTGCCAGCAGCGTCTGGGAAGCGGGAAGGCAAGAGACCCAGTACTTC CASSVWEAGRQETQYF
TRBJ2-7 TRBV9 . TRBD2 TGTGCCAGCAGCGAGACTAGCGGGAACTCCTACGAGCAGTACTTC CASSETSGNSYEQYF